This TCR beta chain originates from a study of blood T cell repertoires in COVID-19. Study summary: Donors in the United States, Italy and Spain gave samples during acute or convalescent COVID-19.

All recovered Cohort 3 donors got two negative PCRs, got clearance, or saw symptom resolution. Per the original methods: Estimation of nucleated cell counts relied on the amplification of reference gene primers. The method was immunoSEQ multiplex PCR; TCRdb's version includes in-frame clones alone and lacks a portion of them. For V, J and clone size, that table is used; D and trimming come from the DNA. The sample includes some 330,000 clones, 75% to 90% seen only once; the top ten take over 4.5%. In its sample, this clone was seen once. Per germline, CDR1 SEHNR and CDR2 FQNEAQ (reference sequence). Trimming left V 8 bases short and J 1 base short, with 11 bases between. This CDR3 has 13 amino acids.

The receptor was isolated from a man aged 30-40 years who had recovered from COVID-19. The sequencing sample was made of PBMCs or T cells enriched from blood (not recorded which). The chain uses TRBV7-9 and TRBJ1-1, with D possibly TRBD1 on 6 matching bases. CDR3 nucleotides: TGTGCCAGCTACAGGGTTAGGAACACTGAAGCTTTCTTT. This codes for CASYRVRNTEAFF.